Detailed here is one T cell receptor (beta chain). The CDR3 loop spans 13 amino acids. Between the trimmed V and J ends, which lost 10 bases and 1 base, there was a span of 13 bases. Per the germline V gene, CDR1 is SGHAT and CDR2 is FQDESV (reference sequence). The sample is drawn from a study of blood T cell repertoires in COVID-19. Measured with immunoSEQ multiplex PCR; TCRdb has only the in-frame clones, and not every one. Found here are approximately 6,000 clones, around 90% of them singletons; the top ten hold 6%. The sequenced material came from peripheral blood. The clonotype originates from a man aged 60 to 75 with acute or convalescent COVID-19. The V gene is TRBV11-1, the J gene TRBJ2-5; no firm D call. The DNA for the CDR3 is TGTGCCACCCAGTTGCTTACCCAAGAGACCCAGTACTTC. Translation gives CATQLLTQETQYF.